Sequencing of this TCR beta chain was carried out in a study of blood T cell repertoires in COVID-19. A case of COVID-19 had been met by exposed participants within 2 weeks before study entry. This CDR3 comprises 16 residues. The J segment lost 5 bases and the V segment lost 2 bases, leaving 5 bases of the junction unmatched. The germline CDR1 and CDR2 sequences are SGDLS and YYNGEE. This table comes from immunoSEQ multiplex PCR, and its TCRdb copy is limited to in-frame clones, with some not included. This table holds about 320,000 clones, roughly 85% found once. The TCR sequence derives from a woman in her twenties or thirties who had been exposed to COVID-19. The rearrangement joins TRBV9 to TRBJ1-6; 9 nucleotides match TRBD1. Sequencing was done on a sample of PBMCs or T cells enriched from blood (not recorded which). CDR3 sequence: CASSVSGTGNNSPLHF. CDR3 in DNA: TGTGCCAGCAGCGTTTCGGGGACAGGGAATAATTCACCCCTCCACTTT.